These 32 T cell receptor beta chains originate from one sample sequenced in a study of regulatory T cells in long-lasting Graves disease. Both iRepertoire HTBI primers and Arm-PCR of CDR3 regions were used to build the TCR beta libraries. TCRdb reanalysed the multiplex PCR reads using MiXCR and keeps one entry per CDR3 protein. Of approximately 560,000 distinct CDR3 sequences listed, 15% to 20% were seen once; the top ten hold 12%. Time point here: newly diagnosed GD, antithyroid drugs for less than 3 months. The authors made the TCR library using RNA they extracted from PBMCs. This sample also belongs to another study, concerning T cells in Graves' hyperthyroidism and ophthalmopathy.

Specimen: peripheral blood mononuclear cells (PBMCs), collected at new diagnosis, from a patient treated with antithyroid drugs. These receptors were collected from a man aged 18 to 30 with Graves disease.

This clonotype occurred many times. CDR3 DNA: TGTGCCAGCGGGGGACTAGCGGGGGGCAATGAGCAGTTCTTC. Amino acids: CASGGLAGGNEQFF. The chain joins TRBV2 to TRBJ2-1; 15 positions agree with TRBD2. Per the germline V gene, CDR1 is SNHLY and CDR2 is FYNNEI. Trimming removed 8 bases from V and 6 bases from J; junction bases left unmatched: 2. The CDR3 length is 14 residues. Together with reference TRBV2 and TRBJ2-1, the CDR3 gives the full variable domain: EPEVTQTPSHQVTQMGQEVILRCVPISNHLYFYWYRQILGQKVEFLVSFYNNEISEKSEIFDDQFSVERPDGSNFTLKIRSTKLEDSAMYFCASGGLAGGNEQFFGPGTRLTVL.

This clonotype was detected ten times or more. The J gene is TRBJ2-1, the V gene TRBV5-5, with D tentatively TRBD2 (5 bases). Germline V lookup: CDR1 SGHKS, CDR2 YYEKEE (reference sequence). V shed 2 bases and J shed 2 bases, with 8 bases lying between them. The CDR3 totals 14 residues. The CDR3, as DNA: TGTGCCAGCAGCTTCGGGGTCGCCTACAATGAGCAGTTCTTC. Encoded protein: CASSFGVAYNEQFF.

This clonotype has a handful of counts. The junction differs from germline at one of its ends, possibly a read error. The chain employs TRBV5-1 and TRBJ1-1; 10 bases align to TRBD1. Germline values: CDR1 SGHRS, CDR2 YFSETQ. There are 15 residues in the CDR3. CDR3 in amino acids: CASSGDRGRNTEAFF. In DNA form, the CDR3 reads TGTGCCAGCAGCGGTGACAGGGGGCGGAACACTGAAGCTTTCTTT.

The chain recombines TRBV5-1 with TRBJ2-5, with D possibly being TRBD1 or TRBD2 (5 bases each). The CDR3 is made up of 12 amino acids. The germline V and J ends were trimmed by 4 bases and 8 bases, with 12 bases remaining between them. Germline values: CDR1 SGHRS, CDR2 YFSETQ. This CDR3 is CASSGGWDTQYF. The CDR3 bases are TGCGCCAGCAGCGGGGGATGGGATACCCAGTACTTC.

This clonotype was seen a handful of times. V gene TRBV4-2 combines with J gene TRBJ2-1, with 7 nucleotides matching TRBD2. Germline V gene lookup returns CDR1 LGHNA and CDR2 YNFKEQ. Losses at the gene ends were 0 bases for V and 2 bases for J; bases not matched to a gene: 10. The CDR3 extends over 18 amino acids. The CDR3: CASSQDQRSLAAYNEQFF. In DNA, the CDR3 is TGTGCCAGCAGCCAAGATCAACGAAGTCTAGCGGCCTACAATGAGCAGTTCTTC.

The table lists this clonotype with a few counts. The chain uses TRBV30 and TRBJ1-4, with no clear D. Trimming removed 0 bases at V and 7 bases at J, with 18 bases between. Germline V gene data show CDR1 as GTSNPN and CDR2 as SVGIG (reference sequence). The CDR3 is 16 residues long. DNA for the CDR3: TGTGCCTGGAGTGTACTTGGGCAGGTCGTTAGTGAAAAACTGTTTTTT. Translation gives CAWSVLGQVVSEKLFF. Full variable domain (rest looked up from reference TRBV30 and TRBJ1-4): SQTIHQWPATLVQPVGSPLSLECTVEGTSNPNLYWYRQAAGRGLQLLFYSVGIGQISSEVPQNLSASRPQDRQFILSSKKLLLSDSGFYLCAWSVLGQVVSEKLFFGSGTQLSVL.

The chain uses TRBV15 and TRBJ2-1; 15 bases line up with TRBD2. The CDR3 is 16 amino acids. Germline CDR1 is LNHNV and CDR2 is YYDKDF (reference sequence). The J segment lost 9 bases and the V segment lost 1 base, leaving 4 bases of the junction unmatched. CDR3 sequence reads: CATSRGTSGRASEQFF. CDR3 coding DNA: TGTGCCACCAGCAGAGGGACTAGCGGGAGGGCCAGTGAGCAGTTCTTC. Full variable domain (remainder filled in from reference TRBV15 and TRBJ2-1): DAMVIQNPRYQVTQFGKPVTLSCSQTLNHNVMYWYQQKSSQAPKLLFHYYDKDFNNEADTPDNFQSRRPNTSFCFLDIRSPGLGDTAMYLCATSRGTSGRASEQFFGPGTRLTVL.

This clonotype was counted at least ten times. The chain uses TRBV6-1 and TRBJ2-3; 12 nucleotides match TRBD2. The V gene's germline CDR1 is MNHNS and CDR2 SASEGT. This CDR3 is 16 amino acids long. The junction had 2 bases not matched to a gene; V was cut back by 0 bases and J by 4 bases. The CDR3 loop is CASSEAPSGRADTQYF. The CDR3 region has the DNA TGTGCCAGCAGTGAAGCACCTAGCGGGAGGGCAGATACGCAGTATTTT.

The sample holds many counts of this clonotype. The V and J genes are TRBV12-3 or TRBV12-4 and TRBJ2-1; the match to TRBD2 covers 13 bases. V shed 5 bases, J shed 8 bases, and the junction held 6 bases outside the gene matches. This CDR3 spans 15 amino acids. The CDR3 here is CASSGPGLAGYEQFF. In DNA, the CDR3 is TGTGCCAGCAGTGGACCGGGACTAGCGGGGTATGAGCAGTTCTTC.

This clonotype was found many times. The chain uses TRBV28 and TRBJ2-3; D not resolved. The CDR3 is 12 residues long. V lost 8 bases and J lost 5, with 11 bases in between. Looked up from germline, CDR1 is MDHEN and CDR2 is SYDVKM. CDR3 nucleotides: TGTGCCAGCGCCTACCTCGGAGATACGCAGTATTTT. The encoded protein is CASAYLGDTQYF. The full variable domain, its missing parts supplied by reference TRBV28 and TRBJ2-3, is DVKVTQSSRYLVKRTGEKVFLECVQDMDHENMFWYRQDPGLGLRLIYFSYDVKMKEKGDIPEGYSVSREKKERFSLILESASTNQTSMYLCASAYLGDTQYFGPGTRLTVL.

The CDR3 is CSARVSGRVAPNIQYF. The CDR3 bases are TGCAGTGCTAGAGTTAGCGGGAGGGTCGCCCCCAACATTCAGTACTTC. This chain links TRBV20-1 with TRBJ2-4; 11 nucleotides agree with TRBD2. The CDR3 totals 16 residues. Germline V gene sequence: CDR1 DFQATT, CDR2 SNEGSKA (reference sequence). The V gene end was trimmed by 1 base and the J gene end by 7 bases; junction bases not matched to a gene: 9.

This clonotype has a handful of counts. The chain recombines TRBV9 with TRBJ1-1, with D perhaps TRBD1 (6 bases). The CDR3 is made up of 13 amino acids. V was clipped by 5 bases and J by 5 bases, with 13 bases between them. Germline CDR1 reads SGDLS; CDR2 reads YYNGEE. This chain's CDR3 is CASRTGARTEAFF. The CDR3, as DNA: TGTGCCAGCAGGACGGGGGCGCGTACTGAAGCTTTCTTT.

This clonotype was detected a few times. This CDR3 is CASLAGDGTDTQYF. DNA of the CDR3: TGTGCCAGTCTAGCGGGAGACGGCACAGATACGCAGTATTTT. The V gene is TRBV27, the J gene TRBJ2-3; 10 bases agree with TRBD2. Looked up from germline, CDR1 is MNHEY and CDR2 is SMNVEV (reference sequence). The CDR3 runs 14 residues. The J segment lost 1 base and the V segment lost 9 bases, leaving 4 bases of the junction unmatched.

The chain is built from TRBV10-3 and TRBJ2-7; 11 nucleotides line up with TRBD1. CDR3 length equals 16 residues. V lost 3 bases to trimming and J lost 4 bases; unmatched junction nucleotides: 8. Germline CDR1 is ENHRY and CDR2 is SYGVKD. The CDR3 sequence is CAISEGGGTGGYEQYF. CDR3 sequence (DNA): TGTGCCATCAGTGAAGGGGGGGGGACAGGGGGTTACGAGCAGTACTTC.

The J gene is TRBJ1-1, the V gene TRBV2, with TRBD1 as a possible D gene (5 bases). The germline V gene has CDR1 SNHLY and CDR2 FYNNEI. This CDR3 region has 15 residues. Trimming cost V 0 bases and J 7 bases, with 15 bases left between them. CDR3 nucleotides: TGTGCCAGCAGTGAAGCGCGGGGTGGGGGATTTGAAGCTTTCTTT. Translation gives CASSEARGGGFEAFF.

This clonotype was seen more than once but under ten times. This chain links TRBV10-3 with TRBJ2-7; D is undetermined. Germline CDR1 ENHRY, CDR2 SYGVKD. V was trimmed by 10 bases and J by 5 bases, leaving 18 bases between them. The CDR3 length is 13 residues. CDR3: CATTGHPLNEQYF. CDR3 DNA: TGTGCCACCACTGGGCACCCACTAAACGAGCAGTACTTC.

V gene TRBV5-1 combines with J gene TRBJ2-7; no clear D gene. There are 16 residues in the CDR3. CDR1 is SGHRS and CDR2 is YFSETQ in the germline V gene. Trimming left V 4 bases short and J 5 bases short, with 22 bases between. The CDR3 region has the DNA TGCGCCAGCAGCCCGGGTAGGCCTGGGTACGTCAACGAGCAGTACTTC. The encoded protein is CASSPGRPGYVNEQYF.

This chain uses TRBV29-1 with TRBJ2-3; TRBD2 aligns across 8 bases. Near its end, the DNA agrees better with TRBJ2-5, so the J call may be wrong. Germline CDR1 and CDR2: SQVTM and ANQGSEA. CDR3 size: 14 residues. The CDR3, as DNA: TGCAGCGTTGAAGGGAGCGGGAGCATCGAGACCCAGTACTTC. This encodes CSVEGSGSIETQYF.

This clonotype has ten or more counts. The J gene is TRBJ2-7, the V gene TRBV28; 7 bases are shared with TRBD2. Losses at the gene ends were 7 bases for V and 6 bases for J; bases not matched to a gene: 12. The CDR3 runs 14 residues. CDR1 is MDHEN, CDR2 SYDVKM, per germline. The CDR3 region has the DNA TGTGCCAGCAATTGGCGGGAGAGCGTTGGCGAGCAGTACTTC. Translated, it gives CASNWRESVGEQYF. The complete variable domain, with remaining parts taken from reference TRBV28 and TRBJ2-7, reads DVKVTQSSRYLVKRTGEKVFLECVQDMDHENMFWYRQDPGLGLRLIYFSYDVKMKEKGDIPEGYSVSREKKERFSLILESASTNQTSMYLCASNWRESVGEQYFGPGTRLTVT.

This clonotype was detected only a few times. The rearrangement links TRBV5-1 to TRBJ2-5; tentative D call: TRBD2 (5 bases). Germline V gives CDR1 SGHRS, CDR2 YFSETQ. The CDR3 is made up of 14 amino acids. Trimming took 4 bases from V and 5 from J, leaving 15 bases between them. The CDR3, as DNA: TGCGCCAGCAGCCCCCGGTCGGGGTTGGAGACCCAGTACTTC. This encodes CASSPRSGLETQYF.

This clonotype was recorded many times. In DNA, the CDR3 is TGTGCCAGCAGCCGAAGGACTAGCGAGCAGTACTTC. It translates to CASSRRTSEQYF. The genes are TRBV12-3 or TRBV12-4 and TRBJ2-7; 7 bases map to TRBD2. There are 12 residues in the CDR3. The ends lost 6 bases at V and 6 bases at J; junction bases unmatched: 5.

This clonotype was picked up a small number of times. The CDR3 region is CARSGLGANVLTF. Here the CDR3 DNA reads TGTGCCCGAAGCGGGCTTGGGGCCAACGTCCTGACTTTC. J is TRBJ2-6 and V is TRBV30; a possible D gene is TRBD2 (6 bases). The CDR3 runs 13 residues. Germline-derived CDR1 and CDR2 are GTSNPN and SVGIG (reference sequence). V was trimmed by 8 bases and J by 3 bases, leaving 11 bases between them.

This clonotype was found a few times. The rearrangement links TRBV5-4 to TRBJ2-3, with D unclear. From germline, CDR1 is SGHNT and CDR2 YYREEE (reference sequence). V lost 6 bases and J 0 bases, leaving 8 bases between the germline ends. This CDR3 is built from 13 residues. In DNA form, the CDR3 reads TGTGCCAGCAAACCGGATAGCACAGATACGCAGTATTTT. Amino acid sequence: CASKPDSTDTQYF.

The chain carries TRBV14 and TRBJ2-5; perhaps TRBD2 as D (6 bases). Judging by the DNA end, TRBJ2-7 fits better; the J call may be wrong. Germline CDR1 SGHDN, CDR2 FVKESK. The CDR3 is 16 amino acids. The CDR3 spells CASSQDRAGSPYEQYF. The DNA for the CDR3 is TGTGCCAGCAGCCAAGATCGGGCGGGGAGCCCCTACGAGCAGTACTTC.

This clonotype was seen repeatedly, ten times or more. The chain uses TRBV2 and TRBJ1-1; 9 nucleotides line up with TRBD1. Germline values: CDR1 SNHLY, CDR2 FYNNEI. This CDR3 region has 14 residues. With 6 bases clipped from V and 5 bases from J, the junction kept 7 bases outside the gene matches. CDR3 nucleotide sequence: TGTGCCAGCAGAGAAACAGGGGGCAATACTGAAGCTTTCTTT. Translating it yields CASRETGGNTEAFF.

Remarks on this clonotype: A read error is possible here, since a much larger clone lies one base away. J is TRBJ2-1 and V is TRBV3-1, with TRBD2 matching 7 bases. This CDR3 spans 13 amino acids. Per germline, CDR1 LGHDT and CDR2 YNNKEL (reference sequence). This CDR3 reads CATSRLARDEQFF. CDR3 DNA sequence: TGTGCCACCAGCCGACTAGCTAGGGATGAGCAGTTCTTC.

CDR3 region: CSVTGTGHTYGYTF. CDR3 bases: TGCAGCGTAACCGGGACAGGGCACACCTATGGCTACACCTTC. The chain employs TRBV29-1 and TRBJ1-2; TRBD1 aligns across 9 bases. The CDR3 covers 14 residues. The V gene end was trimmed by 6 bases and the J gene end by 4 bases; junction bases not matched to a gene: 9. Germline CDR1 is SQVTM and CDR2 is ANQGSEA. Combining the CDR3 with reference TRBV29-1 and TRBJ1-2 gives the whole variable domain SAVISQKPSRDICQRGTSLTIQCQVDSQVTMMFWYRQQPGQSLTLIATANQGSEATYESGFVIDKFPISRPNLTFSTLTVSNMSPEDSSIYLCSVTGTGHTYGYTFGSGTRLTVV.

This clonotype came up many times. The chain has TRBV27 and TRBJ2-3; possibly TRBD1 or TRBD2 for D (6 bases each). Trimming stripped 10 bases from V and 5 bases from J, with 19 bases between. CDR1 MNHEY and CDR2 SMNVEV come from the germline V gene (reference sequence). This CDR3 is 14 amino acids long. In DNA form, the CDR3 reads TGTGCCACCCGGGCAAGGGGGGCCGGAGATACGCAGTATTTT. Protein: CATRARGAGDTQYF.

The sample holds many counts of this clonotype. This chain joins TRBV7-8 and TRBJ2-3; TRBD1 is a possible D gene (5 bases). Germline V lookup: CDR1 SGHVS, CDR2 FQNEAQ. The germline V and J ends were trimmed by 5 bases and 0 bases, with 15 bases remaining between them. CDR3 length equals 16 residues. This CDR3 is CASSLTTVTSTDTQYF. In nucleotides, the CDR3 is TGTGCCAGCAGCCTGACGACAGTTACTAGCACAGATACGCAGTATTTT.

On this clonotype: The missing conserved phenylalanine or tryptophan at the end of this CDR3 makes a read error likely. This chain links TRBV20-1 with TRBJ2-5, with D maybe TRBD2 (6 bases). Trimming shortened V by 0 bases and J by 9 bases, and 11 bases separated the two germline ends. The CDR3 is 12 residues long. CDR1 and CDR2 from the germline V gene are DFQATT and SNEGSKA (reference sequence). This chain's CDR3 is CSARDGGVPQYS. The CDR3 DNA sequence: TGCAGTGCTAGAGACGGAGGGGTACCCCAGTACTCC.

The V and J genes are TRBV19 and TRBJ2-1, with 9 bases identical to TRBD2. Unmatched junction bases numbered 7, after V lost 0 bases and J lost 4 bases. CDR1 is LNHDA and CDR2 is SQIVND in the germline V gene (reference sequence). The CDR3 is 17 amino acids. The DNA for the CDR3 is TGTGCCAGTAGTATAGATCGGGCTAGCGGGGCTTACAATGAGCAGTTCTTC. Residues: CASSIDRASGAYNEQFF.

This clonotype was recorded at least ten times. J is TRBJ1-5 and V is TRBV3-1; D remains unclear. The CDR3 loop spans 13 amino acids. Trimming took 0 bases from V and 4 from J, leaving 4 bases between them. Germline V gene sequence: CDR1 LGHDT, CDR2 YNNKEL (reference sequence). CDR3 residues: CASSQDMNQPQHF. CDR3 nucleotides: TGTGCCAGCAGCCAAGATATGAATCAGCCCCAGCATTTT.